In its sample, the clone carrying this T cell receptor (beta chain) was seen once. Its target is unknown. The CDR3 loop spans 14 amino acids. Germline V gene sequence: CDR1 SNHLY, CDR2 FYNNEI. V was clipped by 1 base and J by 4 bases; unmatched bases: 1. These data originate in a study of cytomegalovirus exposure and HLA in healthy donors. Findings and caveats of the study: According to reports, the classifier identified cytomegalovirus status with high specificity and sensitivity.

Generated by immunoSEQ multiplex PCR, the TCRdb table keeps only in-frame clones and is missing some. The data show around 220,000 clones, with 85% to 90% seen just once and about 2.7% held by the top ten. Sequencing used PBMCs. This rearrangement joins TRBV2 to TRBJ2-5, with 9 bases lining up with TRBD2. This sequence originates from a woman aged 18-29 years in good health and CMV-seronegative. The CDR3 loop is CASSEGGGGETQYF. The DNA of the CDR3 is TGTGCCAGCAGTGAAGGCGGGGGGGGAGAGACCCAGTACTTC.